This entry lists 6 T cell receptor beta chains sequenced from one sample in a study of breast tumors, draining lymph nodes, adjacent tissues. The lymph nodes were axillary draining lymph nodes from breast cancer patients. MiXCR was run by TCRdb on the multiplex PCR reads, yielding one entry per CDR3 protein. The repertoire has 270,000 or so distinct CDR3 sequences, roughly 31% of them found once; the top ten carry about 1%. Sequenced material: axillary lymph node tissue. The receptor source for this set is a female donor with breast cancer. Some clones in this sample may be carry-over from other donors' samples.

This clonotype has at least ten counts. A read error may be the cause here, since a much bigger clone is one base away. The chain employs TRBV7-2 and TRBJ1-2; weak D call: TRBD1 (5 bases). Germline loops: CDR1 SGHTA, CDR2 FQGNSA. The CDR3 is made up of 15 amino acids. Written as DNA, the CDR3 is TGTGCCAGCAGCTTAGCTCCTGGGGCTAACTATGGCTACCCCTTC. Amino acids: CASSLAPGANYGYPF.

This clonotype was observed many times. The chain uses TRBV7-8 and TRBJ2-2; 10 bases map to TRBD2. The length of the CDR3 is 17 residues. The V segment lost 2 bases and the J segment 3 bases; nucleotides outside the gene matches: 6. Germline V lookup: CDR1 SGHVS, CDR2 FQNEAQ. For the CDR3, the DNA is TGTGCCAGCAGCTTAAGGCCTAGCGGGAGTTACACCGGGGAGCTGTTTTTT. Its translation is CASSLRPSGSYTGELFF.

The chain is built from TRBV30 and TRBJ1-4; D not resolved. The V gene's germline CDR1 is GTSNPN and CDR2 SVGIG (reference sequence). The length of the CDR3 is 15 residues. V lost 4 bases and J 3 bases, leaving 15 bases between the germline ends. CDR3 bases: TGTGCCTGGAATTCGGGTCCGCCAGCTAATGAAAAACTGTTTTTT. Amino acids: CAWNSGPPANEKLFF.

This clonotype has ten or more counts. The germline gene is not matched at one end of the junction; a read error may be the cause. CDR3 residues: CASSFSPSKQVTQYF. As DNA, the CDR3 is TGCGCCAGCAGCTTTAGCCCATCCAAACAAGTGACCCAGTACTTC. This chain links TRBV5-1 with TRBJ2-5; D call uncertain. The length of the CDR3 is 15 residues. Germline V CDR1 and CDR2: SGHRS, YFSETQ.

With respect to this clonotype: A much larger clonotype is one base distant, so this may be a read error. The V gene is TRBV11-3, the J gene TRBJ2-3; the D is unclear. Germline-derived CDR1 and CDR2 are SGHNT and YENEEA. This CDR3 is 15 amino acids long. Trimming pared 8 bases from V and 4 bases from J, leaving 19 bases between. The CDR3 sequence is CASGSIRSKPDTQYF. The CDR3 DNA is TGTGCCAGCGGCTCAATTAGAAGTAAGCCAGATACGCAGTATTTT.

This clonotype was found many times. The genes are TRBV2 and TRBJ1-5, with 8 nucleotides matching TRBD1. Germline V gene lookup returns CDR1 SNHLY and CDR2 FYNNEI. This CDR3 is 13 amino acids long. V lost 6 bases to trimming and J lost 6 bases; unmatched junction nucleotides: 4. Here the CDR3 reads CASRGQVGQPQHF. Written as DNA, the CDR3 is TGTGCCAGCAGGGGACAGGTGGGTCAGCCCCAGCATTTT.